Below are 15 T cell receptor beta chains sequenced from a single sample in a study of blood T cell repertoires in COVID-19. Sequenced by immunoSEQ multiplex PCR; TCRdb stores in-frame clones only, minus some. The sample contains about 170,000 clones, approximately 80% of which appear only once. The sequenced sample consisted of peripheral blood. The receptors stem from a woman at least 80 years old with active or convalescent COVID-19.

The chain uses TRBV5-1 and TRBJ1-3; tentative D call: TRBD1 (6 bases). Germline values: CDR1 SGHRS, CDR2 YFSETQ. V was cut by 0 bases and J by 3 bases, with 13 bases left in between. This CDR3 region has 16 residues. The CDR3 DNA reads as TGCGCCAGCAGCTTGGTGGGGGCTACGTATGGAAACACCATATATTTT. The encoded protein is CASSLVGATYGNTIYF.

V usage is TRBV12-3 or TRBV12-4 and J usage is TRBJ1-1; D gene unclear. Trimming removed 5 bases from V and 5 bases from J, with 9 bases in between. The CDR3 spans 12 residues. The CDR3 coding sequence is TGTGCCAGCAGTATGCCCGGGACTGAAGCTTTCTTT. Its protein is CASSMPGTEAFF.

The chain employs TRBV19 and TRBJ2-3; D call uncertain. V dropped 1 base and J dropped 14 bases, with 10 bases sitting between them. The CDR3 loop spans 11 amino acids. Germline CDR1 and CDR2: LNHDA and SQIVND (reference sequence). CDR3 in DNA: TGTGCCAGTAGTATAGGGAGAGAGTGGTATTTT. It yields the protein CASSIGREWYF.

This chain uses TRBV11-3 with TRBJ1-4; D remains unclear. CDR3 length: 16 residues. The V and J ends lost 2 bases and 6 bases respectively, with 16 bases between them. Germline loops: CDR1 SGHNT, CDR2 YENEEA. CDR3 amino acids: CASSLSSPMGYEKLFF. CDR3 sequence (DNA): TGTGCCAGCAGCTTATCTAGCCCAATGGGATATGAAAAACTGTTTTTT.

The genes are TRBV29-1 and TRBJ1-5; 7 bases line up with TRBD1. Germline CDR1 is SQVTM and CDR2 is ANQGSEA. This CDR3 is built from 15 residues. The J segment lost 4 bases and the V segment lost 4 bases, leaving 10 bases of the junction unmatched. Here the CDR3 DNA reads TGCAGCGTTGGGGCCGGGACAGCCCCTAATCAGCCCCAGCATTTT. Translating gives CSVGAGTAPNQPQHF.

The chain recombines TRBV9 with TRBJ2-6; D is perhaps TRBD1 (5 bases). Germline V gene lookup returns CDR1 SGDLS and CDR2 YYNGEE. The CDR3 has 15 residues. Trimming cost V 3 bases and J 2 bases, with 9 bases left between them. The CDR3 spells CASSAQGPGANVLTF. The CDR3 nucleotides read TGTGCCAGCAGCGCCCAGGGTCCTGGGGCCAACGTCCTGACTTTC.

V and J are TRBV19 and TRBJ1-1, with unresolved D. The V gene lost 1 base and the J gene lost 2 bases, with 26 bases spanning the gap. CDR3 length: 20 amino acids. Germline lookup yields CDR1 LNHDA and CDR2 SQIVND (reference sequence). The CDR3 DNA is TGTGCCAGTAGTATAGGTGTGTGGGCAGGCCGTATCTTAGGTAACACTGAAGCTTTCTTT. It specifies CASSIGVWAGRILGNTEAFF.

The V gene is TRBV19, the J gene TRBJ1-5; D is unresolved. Trimming took off 5 bases at V and 2 bases at J, with 10 bases between the two ends. This CDR3 contains 14 residues. Germline V lookup: CDR1 LNHDA, CDR2 SQIVND (reference sequence). CDR3 nucleotides: TGTGCCAGTAGTTTCGAGGCGGGCAATCAGCCCCAGCATTTT. This sequence encodes CASSFEAGNQPQHF.

V is TRBV7-9 and J is TRBJ2-7, with D maybe TRBD1 (5 bases). V gave up 1 base and J gave up 4 bases, with 11 bases separating them. This CDR3 region has 14 residues. Germline V gene sequence: CDR1 SEHNR, CDR2 FQNEAQ (reference sequence). The chain's CDR3 is CASSLVGASYEQYF. The DNA of the CDR3 is TGTGCCAGCAGCTTAGTAGGGGCTAGTTACGAGCAGTACTTC.

This chain uses TRBV6-5 with TRBJ1-5; tentative D call: TRBD1 (6 bases). This CDR3 is 15 amino acids long. In germline, CDR1 is MNHEY, CDR2 SVGAGI. Between the trimmed V and J ends, which lost 6 bases and 1 base, there was a span of 13 bases. The CDR3 DNA reads as TGTGCCAGCAGCGCCAGGGGTGGGAGCAATCAGCCCCAGCATTTT. Translated: CASSARGGSNQPQHF.

J is TRBJ1-3 and V is TRBV6-6, with D maybe TRBD1 (6 bases). Trimming shortened V by 6 bases and J by 1 base, and 13 bases separated the two germline ends. The germline V gene has CDR1 MNHNY and CDR2 SVGAGI (reference sequence). The CDR3 contains 15 residues. The CDR3 loop reads CASSLNRASGNTIYF. The CDR3 DNA reads TGTGCCAGCAGCCTAAACAGGGCTTCTGGAAACACCATATATTTT.

This clone was seen just once. V is TRBV18 and J is TRBJ1-2; D remains unclear. Trimming removed 2 bases at V and 4 bases at J, with 8 bases between. The CDR3 is 13 residues long. Per germline, CDR1 KGHSH and CDR2 LQKENI. The CDR3 DNA is TGTGCCAGCTCACCAGAGGTTAGCTATGGCTACACCTTC. The encoded protein is CASSPEVSYGYTF.

This clone has a handful of counts. This rearrangement joins TRBV7-8 to TRBJ1-4; TRBD1 aligns across 7 bases. Trimming removed 8 bases from V and 8 bases from J; junction bases left unmatched: 2. Germline CDR1 is SGHVS and CDR2 is FQNEAQ. The CDR3 has 11 residues. The DNA for the CDR3 is TGTGCCAGCCAGGGGGGCGAAAAACTGTTTTTT. This sequence encodes CASQGGEKLFF.

V and J are TRBV24-1 and TRBJ1-1; D remains unclear. The CDR3 runs to 12 residues. Per the germline V gene, CDR1 is KGHDR and CDR2 is SFDVKD. V was shortened by 5 bases and J by 7 bases, with 10 bases between the two germline ends. CDR3 bases: TGTGCCACCAGTGCCCACACCATTGAAGCTTTCTTT. Protein sequence: CATSAHTIEAFF.

The chain has TRBV7-2 and TRBJ2-7; the D gene is possibly TRBD1 (5 bases). The germline V and J ends were trimmed by 2 bases and 6 bases, with 8 bases remaining between them. This CDR3 region has 12 residues. In germline, CDR1 is SGHTA, CDR2 FQGNSA. The CDR3 bases are TGTGCCAGCAGCTTACAGGGTTCCGAGCAGTACTTC. Translation gives CASSLQGSEQYF. The full variable domain, rest sourced from reference TRBV7-2 and TRBJ2-7, is GAGVSQSPSNKVTEKGKDVELRCDPISGHTALYWYRQSLGQGLEFLIYFQGNSAPDKSGLPSDRFSAERTGGSVSTLTIQRTQQEDSAVYLCASSLQGSEQYFGPGTRLTVT.